The clone carrying this T cell receptor (beta chain) was recorded many times. The antigen remains undetermined. TCRdb called the 5' RACE reads again in MiXCR, with one record for every CDR3 protein. In the table there are roughly 330,000 distinct CDR3 sequences, around 6.8% of which are singletons. The data originate from a study of T cells after yellow fever vaccination. The length of the CDR3 is 11 residues. The V segment lost 6 bases and the J segment 5 bases; nucleotides outside the gene matches: 0. Study-wide findings and caveats: Clones from primary vaccination mostly reappeared after the booster (around 97% CD4, 88% CD8). FACS-sorted repertoires could harbor abundant contaminating bulk-population clonotypes.

The sequencing here drew on PBMCs, taken more than 35 days after the first yellow fever vaccination. The receptor comes from a man younger than 35 who received the YFV17D yellow fever vaccine. The rearrangement links TRBV12-3 or TRBV12-4 to TRBJ2-5; 7 positions match TRBD2. The CDR3 bases are TGTGCCAGCAGCGGGGGGGAGACCCAGTACTTC. Protein sequence: CASSGGETQYF.